The 22 T cell receptor beta chains below were found in one sample sequenced in a study of chemoradiotherapy in HPV16-positive cancers. Measured with immunoSEQ multiplex PCR; TCRdb has only the in-frame clones, and not every one. The sample records 20,000 to 25,000 clones, more than 75% being singletons. The sequenced sample was blood, obtained from a patient who underwent chemoradiotherapy. These TCRs come from a human donor with HPV-associated anogenital cancer.

The rearrangement links TRBV5-5 to TRBJ1-6, with D maybe TRBD1 (5 bases). Germline V gene data show CDR1 as SGHKS and CDR2 as YYEKEE (reference sequence). The CDR3 is 14 residues long. Trimming removed 3 bases at V and 8 bases at J, with 12 bases between. DNA for the CDR3: TGTGCCAGCAGCTGGAGTGGGGGTGATTCACCCCTCCACTTT. Translated: CASSWSGGDSPLHF.

J is TRBJ2-7 and V is TRBV30, with TRBD2 matching 8 bases. The germline V gene has CDR1 GTSNPN and CDR2 SVGIG (reference sequence). After removal of 4 bases from V and 5 bases from J, the junction contained 7 bases not matched to a gene. The CDR3 covers 13 residues. CDR3 sequence (DNA): TGTGCCTGGACACCACCGGGAGGGAACGAGCAGTACTTC. Its protein product is CAWTPPGGNEQYF.

The rearrangement links TRBV6-5 to TRBJ2-7, with D possibly TRBD2 on 6 matching bases. In germline, CDR1 is MNHEY, CDR2 SVGAGI. The CDR3 is made up of 14 amino acids. The V end lost 2 bases, the J end lost 2 bases, and 10 bases lay between the germline ends. The CDR3 DNA follows: TGTGCCAGCAGTTACGGGAGGCCCGCCTACGAGCAGTACTTC. This gives the protein CASSYGRPAYEQYF.

This chain links TRBV27 with TRBJ2-1, with D perhaps matching TRBD1 (6 bases). CDR3 length: 12 residues. Germline V CDR1 and CDR2: MNHEY, SMNVEV (reference sequence). Trimming pared 4 bases from V and 9 bases from J, leaving 10 bases between. CDR3 in DNA: TGTGCCAGCAGTTCGACAGGAGTTGAGCAGTTCTTC. Its translation is CASSSTGVEQFF.

The chain recombines TRBV27 with TRBJ1-2; 8 bases align to TRBD1. Germline-derived CDR1 and CDR2 are MNHEY and SMNVEV (reference sequence). This CDR3 region has 14 residues. V lost 5 bases, J lost 4 bases, and 6 bases stayed unmatched. CDR3 sequence: CASSPNRGSYGYTF. The CDR3 nucleotides are TGTGCCAGCAGTCCCAACAGGGGGAGCTATGGCTACACCTTC.

The chain has TRBV7-9 and TRBJ2-3; 7 positions match TRBD1. CDR3 length: 14 amino acids. Germline-derived CDR1 and CDR2 are SEHNR and FQNEAQ (reference sequence). The junction had 4 bases not matched to a gene; V was cut back by 4 bases and J by 3 bases. The CDR3 sequence: CASSSKQGTDTQYF. For the CDR3, the DNA is TGTGCCAGCAGCTCAAAACAGGGGACAGATACGCAGTATTTT.

DNA for the CDR3: TGTGCCAGCAGCTTAGAGGGCCTACCCACAGATACGCAGTATTTT. This sequence encodes CASSLEGLPTDTQYF. V is TRBV11-2 and J is TRBJ2-3; D uncertain. The V end lost 0 bases, the J end lost 2 bases, and 9 bases lay between the germline ends. The CDR3 extends over 15 amino acids. Germline-derived CDR1 and CDR2 are SGHAT and FQNNGV.

The chain combines TRBV19 with TRBJ1-6, with 9 bases fitting TRBD1. Germline CDR1 is LNHDA and CDR2 is SQIVND (reference sequence). Losses at the gene ends were 8 bases for V and 9 bases for J; bases not matched to a gene: 11. There are 15 residues in the CDR3. CDR3 bases: TGTGCCAGTCGTCCCGGGACAGGGTCGGGTTCACCCCTCCACTTT. Protein product: CASRPGTGSGSPLHF.

The chain uses TRBV11-2 and TRBJ1-1, with D hard to call. Germline V gene lookup returns CDR1 SGHAT and CDR2 FQNNGV. Trimming took 4 bases from V and 8 from J, leaving 11 bases between them. This CDR3 has 12 residues. For the CDR3, the DNA is TGTGCCAGCAGCTGGGTACCCCCCGAAGCTTTCTTT. Protein product: CASSWVPPEAFF.

J is TRBJ2-3 and V is TRBV7-9; 9 nucleotides agree with TRBD2. Trimming cost V 1 base and J 4 bases; bases outside gene matches: 0. The CDR3 sequence is 14 residues long. Looked up from germline, CDR1 is SEHNR and CDR2 is FQNEAQ (reference sequence). The CDR3, as DNA: TGTGCCAGCAGCTTAGGACTAGCGGCAGATACGCAGTATTTT. Its translation: CASSLGLAADTQYF. Full variable domain (outside the CDR3, taken from reference TRBV7-9 and TRBJ2-3): DTGVSQNPRHKITKRGQNVTFRCDPISEHNRLYWYRQTLGQGPEFLTYFQNEAQLEKSRLLSDRFSAERPKGSFSTLEIQRTEQGDSAMYLCASSLGLAADTQYFGPGTRLTVL.

V and J are TRBV18 and TRBJ2-3, with TRBD2 matching over 7 bases. Trimming removed 0 bases from V and 2 bases from J; junction bases left unmatched: 5. The CDR3 is 16 amino acids. From germline, CDR1 is KGHSH and CDR2 LQKENI. The CDR3 DNA is TGTGCCAGCTCACCACCGAACGGGGGGTACACAGATACGCAGTATTTT. Its translation: CASSPPNGGYTDTQYF.

This chain uses TRBV11-2 with TRBJ2-1; TRBD2 aligns across 7 bases. The CDR3 has 15 residues. V shed 3 bases and J 4 bases; nucleotides not matched to a gene: 6. Germline V gene lookup returns CDR1 SGHAT and CDR2 FQNNGV. This CDR3 is CASSLAGLEYNEQFF. The DNA for the CDR3 is TGTGCCAGCAGCTTGGCCGGACTAGAATACAATGAGCAGTTCTTC. The full variable domain, in which reference TRBV11-2 and TRBJ2-1 provide the parts outside the CDR3, is EAGVAQSPRYKIIEKRQSVAFWCNPISGHATLYWYQQILGQGPKLLIQFQNNGVVDDSQLPKDRFSAERLKGVDSTLKIQPAKLEDSAVYLCASSLAGLEYNEQFFGPGTRLTVL.

The chain links TRBV5-1 to TRBJ1-2; D gene uncertain. Trimming removed 0 bases from V and 11 bases from J, with 20 bases in between. The CDR3 is made up of 15 amino acids. Germline-derived CDR1 and CDR2 are SGHRS and YFSETQ. The CDR3 DNA follows: TGCGCCAGCAGCTTGGCGGTCTTAGGGCGAGAGGGATACACCTTC. Its translation: CASSLAVLGREGYTF.

The chain has TRBV5-1 and TRBJ1-2; a possible D gene is TRBD1 (5 bases). The CDR3 has 12 residues. Germline V gives CDR1 SGHRS, CDR2 YFSETQ. V was cut by 7 bases and J by 3 bases, with 10 bases left in between. CDR3 loop: CASGIGDYGYTF. CDR3 nucleotide sequence: TGCGCCAGCGGGATAGGGGACTATGGCTACACCTTC.

The chain couples TRBV7-2 to TRBJ2-2, with 11 bases identical to TRBD2. Germline CDR1 reads SGHTA; CDR2 reads FQGNSA. Trimming cost V 5 bases and J 4 bases; bases outside gene matches: 6. This CDR3 spans 16 amino acids. CDR3 region: CASSPIAGGVTGELFF. DNA for the CDR3: TGTGCCAGCAGCCCGATAGCGGGAGGGGTCACCGGGGAGCTGTTTTTT.

V is TRBV27 and J is TRBJ1-2, with 9 bases that match TRBD1. The CDR3 totals 15 residues. The germline CDR1 and CDR2 sequences are MNHEY and SMNVEV (reference sequence). The J segment lost 6 bases and the V segment lost 4 bases, leaving 9 bases of the junction unmatched. The CDR3 DNA is TGTGCCAGCAGTTCCCCCGGGACAGGGAAGGATGGCTACACCTTC. Its translation is CASSSPGTGKDGYTF.

The chain is built from TRBV27 and TRBJ1-5; tentatively, D is TRBD1 (5 bases). Trimming left V 1 base short and J 4 bases short, with 8 bases between. Germline CDR1 and CDR2: MNHEY and SMNVEV (reference sequence). The CDR3 extends over 14 amino acids. CDR3 residues: CASSLLAGNQPQHF. The CDR3 region has the DNA TGTGCCAGCAGTTTATTGGCAGGGAATCAGCCCCAGCATTTT.

Here the CDR3 DNA reads TGTGCCAGCAGCCCGGGACAGGGAAACCCCGGGGAGCTGTTTTTT. It specifies CASSPGQGNPGELFF. The chain carries TRBV5-5 and TRBJ2-2, with 9 bases matching TRBD1. CDR1 and CDR2 from the germline V gene are SGHKS and YYEKEE (reference sequence). Unmatched junction bases numbered 7, after V lost 4 bases and J lost 6 bases. CDR3 length equals 15 residues.

The chain carries TRBV5-1 and TRBJ1-2; the match to TRBD1 covers 10 bases. The V segment lost 4 bases and the J segment 5 bases; nucleotides outside the gene matches: 2. The CDR3 consists of 13 residues. Germline V lookup: CDR1 SGHRS, CDR2 YFSETQ. The CDR3: CASSPGQGYGYTF. In DNA, the CDR3 is TGCGCCAGCAGCCCGGGACAGGGGTATGGCTACACCTTC.

This sequence joins TRBV7-2 and TRBJ2-2, with D perhaps TRBD2 (6 bases). V was clipped by 10 bases and J by 7 bases, with 19 bases between them. Germline loops: CDR1 SGHTA, CDR2 FQGNSA. This CDR3 comprises 14 residues. CDR3 region: CATNQEGFGGELFF. In DNA, the CDR3 is TGTGCCACAAACCAGGAGGGGTTTGGCGGGGAGCTGTTTTTT.

The CDR3 nucleotides are TGTGCCAGCAGTGACGGGACAGGGGGTTCACCCCTCCACTTT. Residues: CASSDGTGGSPLHF. V gene TRBV6-4 combines with J gene TRBJ1-6, with 11 bases matching TRBD1. CDR1 and CDR2 (germline): MRHNA, SNTAGT. CDR3 size: 14 residues. Trimming removed 2 bases from V and 9 bases from J; junction bases left unmatched: 0.

This clone was seen a single time. This chain joins TRBV6-4 and TRBJ2-3; 12 nucleotides align to TRBD2. V lost 8 bases and J lost 4; bases outside the gene matches: 7. The germline CDR1 and CDR2 sequences are MRHNA and SNTAGT. The CDR3 sequence is 15 residues long. CDR3: CASARLAGDSDTQYF. CDR3 DNA sequence: TGTGCCAGCGCAAGACTAGCGGGAGACTCAGATACGCAGTATTTT.